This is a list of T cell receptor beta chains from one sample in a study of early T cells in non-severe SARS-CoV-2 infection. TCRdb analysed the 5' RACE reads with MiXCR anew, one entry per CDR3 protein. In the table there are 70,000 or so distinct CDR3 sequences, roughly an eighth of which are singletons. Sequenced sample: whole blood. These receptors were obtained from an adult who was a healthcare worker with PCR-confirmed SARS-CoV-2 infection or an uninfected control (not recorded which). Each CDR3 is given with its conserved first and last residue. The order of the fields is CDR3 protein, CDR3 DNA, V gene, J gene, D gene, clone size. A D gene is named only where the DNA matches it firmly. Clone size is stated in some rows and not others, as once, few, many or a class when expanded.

CSVTKTGYGYGYTF	TGCAGCGTTACCAAAACAGGATATGGCTATGGCTACACCTTC	TRBV29-1	TRBJ1-2	.	.
CASSLMGSTGELFF	TGTGCCAGCAGCTTAATGGGCAGCACCGGGGAGCTGTTTTTT	TRBV11-2	TRBJ2-2	.	many
CAFGQGYTIYF	TGTGCCTTCGGACAGGGGTACACCATATATTTT	TRBV30	TRBJ1-3	TRBD1	few
CASSYSRGRAYTGELFF	TGTGCCAGCAGTTACTCGAGGGGGAGGGCTTACACCGGGGAGCTGTTTTTT	TRBV6-5	TRBJ2-2	.	few
CASSYRGNEQFF	TGTGCCAGCAGTTACAGGGGGAATGAGCAGTTCTTC	TRBV6-5	TRBJ2-1	.	few
CTSSLYPAGGLETQYF	TGTACCAGCAGCTTATATCCAGCGGGGGGGCTAGAGACCCAGTACTTC	TRBV11-2	TRBJ2-5	TRBD2	few
CASSLAETSGTGELFF	TGCGCCAGCAGCTTGGCGGAGACTAGTGGCACCGGGGAGCTGTTTTTT	TRBV5-1	TRBJ2-2	.	few
CASSYPGGGATYEQYF	TGTGCCAGCAGTTACCCTGGCGGGGGGGCAACGTACGAGCAGTACTTC	TRBV6-2/TRBV6-3	TRBJ2-7	TRBD2	.
CSARDRNPPSYWTGKKLFF	TGCAGTGCTAGAGATCGCAACCCCCCCAGCTATTGGACAGGGAAAAAACTGTTTTTT	TRBV20-1	TRBJ1-4	TRBD1	many
CASSPNTDTQYF	TGTGCCAGCAGCCCCAACACAGATACGCAGTATTTT	TRBV12-3/TRBV12-4	TRBJ2-3	.	many
CASSSRTEMNEQYF	TGTGCCAGCAGTTCTAGGACTGAGATGAACGAGCAGTACTTC	TRBV12-3/TRBV12-4	TRBJ2-7	.	.
CSVDSPSGNTIYF	TGCAGCGTTGATTCTCCCTCTGGAAACACCATATATTTT	TRBV29-1	TRBJ1-3	.	many
CASSLGWAGKSGNTIYF	TGTGCCAGCAGCTTAGGATGGGCCGGGAAGTCTGGAAACACCATATATTTT	TRBV7-9	TRBJ1-3	.	many
CASSLGGTSEQFF	TGTGCCAGCAGCTTAGGTGGGACTAGTGAGCAGTTCTTC	TRBV7-3	TRBJ2-1	TRBD2	many